This T cell receptor beta chain was observed in a study of metastatic and nonmetastatic thyroid tumors. Study overall: Repertoires from blood and tumor or nodule tissue of malignant and benign thyroid patients were compared.

V was cut by 3 bases and J by 2 bases, with 7 bases left in between. Germline assignment: CDR1 MDHEN and CDR2 SYDVKM. CDR3 length: 13 residues. MiXCR re-clonotyped the PCR reads for TCRdb. The data show tens of thousands of clones, with 25% seen just once and 9% to 10% held by the top ten. Nobody among the patients had been given any treatment before thyroid surgery. This clone was found many times. Sequencing input: blood. J is TRBJ2-5 and V is TRBV28; D is undetermined. This clonotype was sampled from a female donor with papillary thyroid cancer or a benign thyroid nodule (not recorded which). Some clones in this sample may be carry-over from other donors' samples. The CDR3 reads CASSFFVQETQYF. CDR3 coding DNA: TGTGCCAGCAGTTTTTTCGTTCAAGAGACCCAGTACTTC.